The next 11 T cell receptor beta chains were all read from a single sample in a study of somatic mutations in cytotoxic T cells in rheumatoid arthritis. Assay used: immunoSEQ multiplex PCR; TCRdb lists only in-frame clones, some missing. This table holds a few thousand clones, around 90% found once. The sequencing input was CD8+ T cells sorted from blood. The receptors derive from a young woman with rheumatoid arthritis.

This clone showed up just once. One end of the junction is discordant with germline, which a read error may explain. This chain uses TRBV2 with TRBJ1-5; 7 bases fit TRBD1. This CDR3 is built from 16 residues. Per germline, CDR1 SNHLY and CDR2 FYNNEI. This chain's CDR3 is CASREGTAHSNQPQHF. Here the CDR3 DNA reads TGTGCCAGCAGGGAAGGGACAGCCCATAGCAATCAGCCCCAGCATTTT.

The chain carries TRBV28 and TRBJ2-6; D gene uncertain. Germline loops: CDR1 MDHEN, CDR2 SYDVKM. The CDR3 extends over 15 amino acids. With 3 bases removed from V and 0 bases from J, the gap between germline ends came to 6 bases. The CDR3 protein is CASSFLSSGANVLTF. In DNA, the CDR3 is TGTGCCAGCAGTTTCTTGAGCTCTGGGGCCAACGTCCTGACTTTC.

The chain employs TRBV5-6 and TRBJ2-1; 8 bases are shared with TRBD2. CDR3 length: 14 amino acids. The V and J ends lost 3 bases and 6 bases, in that order; junction bases with no gene match: 5. CDR1 and CDR2 (germline): SGHDT, YYEEEE. The CDR3 DNA sequence: TGTGCCAGCAGCTCGGGACTAGTAGGCAATGAGCAGTTCTTC. Residues: CASSSGLVGNEQFF.

The chain employs TRBV19 and TRBJ1-1, with 7 bases matching TRBD1. Germline CDR1 reads LNHDA; CDR2 reads SQIVND (reference sequence). The V segment lost 1 base and the J segment 8 bases; nucleotides outside the gene matches: 13. The CDR3 contains 16 residues. CDR3 region: CASSIGAGWTGEEAFF. Written as DNA, the CDR3 is TGTGCCAGTAGTATAGGCGCGGGATGGACAGGCGAGGAAGCTTTCTTT.

The chain couples TRBV15 to TRBJ2-7; D might be TRBD2 (5 bases). Trimming cost V 1 base and J 1 base, with 14 bases left between them. The germline V gene encodes CDR1 LNHNV and CDR2 YYDKDF (reference sequence). CDR3 length: 16 amino acids. The CDR3 bases are TGTGCCACCAGCAGAGTACGGCCCAGCGGATCCTACGAGCAGTACTTC. This sequence encodes CATSRVRPSGSYEQYF.

As concerns this clone: Other DNA sequences in this sample translate to the same CDR3. The chain carries TRBV30 and TRBJ2-3, with 10 bases fitting TRBD2. J lost 5 bases, V lost 1 base, and 6 bases had no gene match. CDR3 size: 15 residues. Germline values: CDR1 GTSNPN, CDR2 SVGIG (reference sequence). Here the CDR3 reads CAWSELAGVGDTQYF. Here the CDR3 DNA reads TGTGCCTGGAGTGAGCTAGCGGGAGTTGGAGATACGCAGTATTTT.

DNA of the CDR3: TGTGCCAGCAGCGTAGAGGGAGACACTGAAGCTTTCTTT. It specifies CASSVEGDTEAFF. This chain joins TRBV9 and TRBJ1-1; D not certain. This CDR3 is 13 amino acids long. Germline CDR1 and CDR2: SGDLS and YYNGEE. Trimming took 0 bases from V and 3 from J, leaving 6 bases between them. Full variable domain (rest looked up from reference TRBV9 and TRBJ1-1): DSGVTQTPKHLITATGQRVTLRCSPRSGDLSVYWYQQSLDQGLQFLIQYYNGEERAKGNILERFSAQQFPDLHSELNLSSLELGDSALYFCASSVEGDTEAFFGQGTRLTVV.

The chain has TRBV28 and TRBJ1-5, with TRBD1 matching 8 bases. The CDR3 runs 14 residues. With 3 bases clipped from V and 5 bases from J, the junction kept 3 bases outside the gene matches. From germline, CDR1 is MDHEN and CDR2 SYDVKM. The CDR3 spells CASSLDRADQPQHF. The CDR3 nucleotides read TGTGCCAGCAGTTTGGACAGGGCGGATCAGCCCCAGCATTTT.

The rearrangement uses TRBV5-4 and TRBJ2-7, with D maybe TRBD1 (6 bases). Trimming took off 2 bases at V and 2 bases at J, with 14 bases between the two ends. This CDR3 contains 15 residues. Germline CDR1 and CDR2: SGHNT and YYREEE (reference sequence). The DNA of the CDR3 is TGTGCCAGCAGCTTTTCAGCCCAGGGGACCTACGAGCAGTACTTC. It translates to CASSFSAQGTYEQYF.

This chain connects TRBV11-3 to TRBJ1-2; TRBD1 agrees at 9 bases. V lost 9 bases to trimming and J lost 8 bases; unmatched junction nucleotides: 10. The CDR3 spans 13 residues. CDR1 is SGHNT and CDR2 is YENEEA in the germline V gene. This CDR3 reads CARGNRGRSGYTF. Here the CDR3 DNA reads TGTGCCAGAGGAAACAGGGGGCGTTCGGGCTACACCTTC.

This clone showed up just a few times. The chain joins TRBV7-6 to TRBJ2-1; 16 bases are a match to TRBD2. Unmatched junction bases numbered 8, after V lost 3 bases and J lost 9 bases. Germline V gives CDR1 SGHVS, CDR2 FNYEAQ. This CDR3 contains 17 residues. For the CDR3, the DNA is TGTGCCAGCAGCTTCGGGACTAGCGGGGGGGCGGTTAGTGAGCAGTTCTTC. Its translation: CASSFGTSGGAVSEQFF.